What follows describes a single T cell receptor (beta chain). These data belong to a study of T-cell reconstitution after alpha-beta-depleted transplantation in children. CDR1 and CDR2 (germline): LGHDT, YNNKEL (reference sequence). Trimming stripped 0 bases from V and 6 bases from J, with 15 bases between. The CDR3 sequence is 15 residues long. As it was prepared, the TCRbeta library received unique molecular identifiers. TCRdb re-called the PCR reads with MiXCR, one entry per CDR3 protein. The sample gives 200,000 to 250,000 distinct CDR3 sequences, around 10% of which show up once; 5.5% to 8% is in the top ten.

V and J are TRBV3-1 and TRBJ2-7, with a tentative D call TRBD2 (5 bases). This specimen was PBMCs from the stem cell graft donor, taken from the stem cell graft. This TCR derives from a human donor who donated a stem cell graft to a child with acute lymphoblastic leukemia. This chain's CDR3 is CASSQEMVPGSEQYF. CDR3 in DNA: TGTGCCAGCAGCCAAGAGATGGTGCCGGGATCCGAGCAGTACTTC.